This TCR beta chain originates from a study of blood T cell repertoires in COVID-19 (dated by TCRdb to 2018 to 2020). Regarding the complete study: The collaborator samples originated in the United States, Italy and Spain and spanned the acute and convalescent phases of COVID-19. The material from the prospective study consisted of cDNA or gDNA derived from T cells, B-cell-depleted T cells, or PBMCs. Deeply sampled blood TCRbeta repertoires from subjects exposed to, actively infected with, or recovered from COVID-19 were included in the dataset. The repertoires were released in a freely available public database meant as a resource for research on the immune response to SARS-CoV-2. The samples were drawn from two sources: the first 160 participants of the ongoing ImmuneRACE study, and 1,000 to 1,500 subjects contributed by 6 global collaborators. The sample metadata nearly always contained a de-identified subject ID, COVID-19 status, age in years and sex. Where HLA class I and class II types were available, the types were taken from metadata supplied by the sample provider, not from assay-based typing.

From a lookup of the germline V gene (reference sequence), CDR1 and CDR2 are SEHNR and FQNEAQ. Taken from cysteine to phenylalanine, the CDR3 has 18 residues. The entry retains the CDR3 DNA only, 54 bases that are in frame from base 1. V is shortened by 2 bases, J by 4 bases, and the region joining them spans 23 bases. As regards this clone: Its antigen specificity is not known. No much larger clone exists at a distance of one base, and base qualities are not known.

The collaborating institutions used their own protocols to collect whole blood in K2EDTA tubes. For TCRbeta analysis, collaborators shipped samples in one of three forms: frozen whole blood, isolated PBMCs, or DNA extracted from either of those sample types. Overall results and qualifications from the work: How much clinical and demographic metadata was included differed by source and by participant, and the metadata was provided uncurated.

The immunoSEQ Assay, a bias-controlled multiplex PCR, was used to amplify TCRbeta CDR3 regions from genomic DNA. Per the original workflow: Nucleated cell counts per sample were estimated from amplification of reference gene primers within the assay. Sequence reads were collapsed and filtered to measure the absolute abundance of every unique TCRbeta CDR3 rearrangement. For each sample, productive Simpson clonality was calculated by taking the square root of Simpson's diversity index across productive rearrangements. This is the immuneACCESS table as TCRdb keeps it, with only in-frame sequences that have V and J called. A part of the clones is gone; compared with another copy, unresolved V genes explain less than half, and the rest is unexplained. V and J calls plus clone size are reproduced from that table; the DNA served to infer D and trimming. A total of tens of thousands of clones appear in this sample, roughly 76% of them only once. Clones ranked in the top ten supply 25% to 30% of the sample.

The sequence came from a woman over 75 with active or convalescent COVID-19. Sequenced input: peripheral blood. The chain employs TRBV7-9 and TRBJ1-2; tentative D gene TRBD1, with 6 bases matching. The CDR3 reads CASSLSGGHSQAFYGYTF. The DNA sequence follows: TGTGCCAGCAGCTTAAGCGGGGGCCACAGTCAGGCCTTCTATGGCTACACCTTC.